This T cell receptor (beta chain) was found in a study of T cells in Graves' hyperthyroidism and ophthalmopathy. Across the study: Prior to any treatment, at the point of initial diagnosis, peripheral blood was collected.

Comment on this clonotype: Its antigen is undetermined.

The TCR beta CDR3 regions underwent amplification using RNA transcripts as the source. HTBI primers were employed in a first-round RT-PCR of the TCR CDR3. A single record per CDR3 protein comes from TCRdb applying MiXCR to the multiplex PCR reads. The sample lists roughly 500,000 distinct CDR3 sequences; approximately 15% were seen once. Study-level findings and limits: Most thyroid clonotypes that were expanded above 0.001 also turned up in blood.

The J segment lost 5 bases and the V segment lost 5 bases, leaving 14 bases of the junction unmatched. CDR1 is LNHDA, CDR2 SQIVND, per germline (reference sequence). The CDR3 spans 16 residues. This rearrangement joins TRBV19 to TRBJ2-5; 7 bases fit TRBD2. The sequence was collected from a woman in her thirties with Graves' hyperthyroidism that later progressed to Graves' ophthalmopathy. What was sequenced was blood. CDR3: CASSLVAGARGETQYF. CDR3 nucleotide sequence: TGTGCCAGTAGTCTGGTCGCGGGAGCGCGGGGGGAGACCCAGTACTTC.